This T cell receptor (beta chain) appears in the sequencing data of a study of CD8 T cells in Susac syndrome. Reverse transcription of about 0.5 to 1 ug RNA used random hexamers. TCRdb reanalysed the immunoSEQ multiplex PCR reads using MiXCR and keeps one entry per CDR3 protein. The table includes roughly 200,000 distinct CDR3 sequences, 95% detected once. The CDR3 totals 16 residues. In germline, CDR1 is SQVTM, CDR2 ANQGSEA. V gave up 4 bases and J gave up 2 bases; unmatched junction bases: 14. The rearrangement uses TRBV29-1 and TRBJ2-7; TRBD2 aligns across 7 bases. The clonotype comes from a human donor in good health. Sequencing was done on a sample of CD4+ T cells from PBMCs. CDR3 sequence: CSVVGPGGKPTYEQYF. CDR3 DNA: TGCAGCGTTGTAGGCCCGGGAGGCAAACCAACCTACGAGCAGTACTTC.